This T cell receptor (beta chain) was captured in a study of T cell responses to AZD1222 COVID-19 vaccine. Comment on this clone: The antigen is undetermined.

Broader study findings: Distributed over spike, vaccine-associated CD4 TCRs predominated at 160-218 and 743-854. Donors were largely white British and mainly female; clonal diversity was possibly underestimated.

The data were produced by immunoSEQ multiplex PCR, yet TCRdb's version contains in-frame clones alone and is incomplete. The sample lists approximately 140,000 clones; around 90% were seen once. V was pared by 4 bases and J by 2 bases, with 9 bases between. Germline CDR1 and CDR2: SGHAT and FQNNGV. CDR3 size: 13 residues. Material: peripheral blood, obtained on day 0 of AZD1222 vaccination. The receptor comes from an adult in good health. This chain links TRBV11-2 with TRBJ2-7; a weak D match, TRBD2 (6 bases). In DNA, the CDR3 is TGTGCCAGCAGCTGGGGGGACCCCTACGAGCAGTACTTC. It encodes CASSWGDPYEQYF.